The 32 T cell receptor beta chains in this list originate from one sample, sequenced in a study of cytomegalovirus exposure and HLA in healthy donors. The PCR employed 60 Vbeta primers together with 13 Jbeta primers. Method: immunoSEQ multiplex PCR; TCRdb's copy keeps in-frame clones and lacks some. The sample carries 150,000 to 200,000 clones, roughly 73% recorded once. Sequencing input: PBMCs. The receptors shown here come from a woman aged 25-40 years in good health and CMV-seronegative.

This sequence joins TRBV5-1 and TRBJ1-1; no clear D gene. The CDR3 loop spans 14 amino acids. The germline CDR1 and CDR2 sequences are SGHRS and YFSETQ. Trimming removed 4 bases at V and 10 bases at J, with 20 bases between. The CDR3 nucleotides read TGCGCCAGCAGCCTTCTAGACGCAAGGTATTCAGCTTTCTTT. It encodes CASSLLDARYSAFF.

This chain uses TRBV6-5 with TRBJ2-1; 11 bases line up with TRBD2. Germline-derived CDR1 and CDR2 are MNHEY and SVGAGI. The CDR3 spans 14 residues. V gave up 8 bases and J gave up 4 bases; unmatched junction bases: 4. Written as DNA, the CDR3 is TGTGCCAGCTCGCTAGCGGGGGGTTACAATGAGCAGTTCTTC. This gives the protein CASSLAGGYNEQFF.

The chain employs TRBV4-2 and TRBJ1-2; TRBD1 matches at 7 bases. Trimming cost V 4 bases and J 5 bases; bases outside gene matches: 10. The germline gives CDR1 LGHNA, CDR2 YNFKEQ. The CDR3 length is 15 residues. The DNA for the CDR3 is TGTGCCAGCAGCCGGACCGGGACAGAAGTTTATGGCTACACCTTC. Translation: CASSRTGTEVYGYTF.

The chain is built from TRBV7-8 and TRBJ2-2; the match to TRBD2 covers 11 bases. Looked up from germline, CDR1 is SGHVS and CDR2 is FQNEAQ. This CDR3 has 17 residues. The V gene end was trimmed by 1 base and the J gene end by 5 bases; junction bases not matched to a gene: 6. The CDR3: CASSLETLAGVTGELFF. The CDR3 DNA reads TGTGCCAGCAGCTTAGAAACACTAGCGGGGGTGACCGGGGAGCTGTTTTTT.

The rearrangement uses TRBV4-2 and TRBJ2-5, with 12 bases aligning to TRBD2. V was pared by 1 base and J by 5 bases, with 8 bases of the junction left unmatched. Germline CDR1 and CDR2: LGHNA and YNFKEQ. The CDR3 is made up of 17 amino acids. CDR3 sequence reads: CASSQGLAGGKSETQYF. The CDR3, as DNA: TGTGCCAGCAGCCAAGGGCTAGCGGGGGGGAAATCCGAGACCCAGTACTTC.

The V call is TRBV11-2, the J call TRBJ2-7; 9 bases map to TRBD1. Germline lookup yields CDR1 SGHAT and CDR2 FQNNGV. V dropped 1 base and J dropped 5; count of bases not matched to a gene: 18. This CDR3 is 19 amino acids long. This CDR3 reads CASSLGIADRGRFSNEQYF. The CDR3 DNA reads TGTGCCAGCAGCTTAGGAATAGCGGACAGGGGTCGGTTCTCAAACGAGCAGTACTTC.

This clone was recorded a few times. V gene TRBV4-3 combines with J gene TRBJ2-1; D is unclear. Trimming shortened V by 0 bases and J by 3 bases, and 12 bases separated the two germline ends. Germline V gene lookup returns CDR1 LGHNA and CDR2 YSLEER. The CDR3 is 16 residues long. CDR3 amino acids: CASSQDSFSDYNEQFF. The CDR3 coding sequence is TGCGCCAGCAGCCAAGATTCGTTTAGTGACTACAATGAGCAGTTCTTC.

The V call is TRBV4-1, the J call TRBJ1-2; a weak D match, TRBD1 (6 bases). The V gene lost 4 bases and the J gene lost 3 bases, with 12 bases spanning the gap. The CDR3 runs to 14 residues. The germline gives CDR1 MGHRA, CDR2 YSYEKL. The CDR3 DNA reads TGCGCCAGCAGCCCCACAGCAGGGGACTATGGCTACACCTTC. Translated: CASSPTAGDYGYTF.

This rearrangement joins TRBV7-3 to TRBJ1-2, with D unresolved. V was pared by 6 bases and J by 2 bases, with 10 bases between. The CDR3 length is 13 residues. Germline V gene data show CDR1 as SGHTA and CDR2 as FQGTGA. The CDR3 nucleotides are TGTGCCAGCAGTTTCGACGGGAACTATGGCTACACCTTC. Its translation: CASSFDGNYGYTF.

As regards this clone: Germline and junction disagree at one end, which may indicate a read error. This chain uses TRBV4-1 with TRBJ2-7; 11 positions agree with TRBD2. The germline CDR1 and CDR2 sequences are MGHRA and YSYEKL. The CDR3 runs 15 residues. The CDR3, as DNA: TGTGCCAGCAGCCAAGGACTAGCGGGCTCCTACGAGCAGTACTTC. Protein product: CASSQGLAGSYEQYF.

The chain is built from TRBV10-3 and TRBJ1-5; unclear D gene. Germline-derived CDR1 and CDR2 are ENHRY and SYGVKD. CDR3 size: 14 residues. Trimming took off 3 bases at V and 5 bases at J, with 11 bases between the two ends. The CDR3 DNA reads TGTGCCATCAGTGATAGAGCGCTGGATCAGCCCCAGCATTTT. This sequence encodes CAISDRALDQPQHF.

There are a few counts of this clone. The rearrangement links TRBV7-9 to TRBJ1-2; possible D gene TRBD1, 5 bases. The V and J ends lost 0 bases and 8 bases respectively, with 13 bases between them. Per germline, CDR1 SEHNR and CDR2 FQNEAQ (reference sequence). The CDR3 has 14 residues. CDR3 loop: CASSLATAPLGYTF. As DNA, the CDR3 is TGTGCCAGCAGCTTAGCGACAGCCCCTCTGGGCTACACCTTC.

This chain uses TRBV5-5 with TRBJ1-2; tentatively, D is TRBD1 (5 bases). This CDR3 contains 14 residues. Trimming pared 2 bases from V and 3 bases from J, leaving 11 bases between. The V gene's germline CDR1 is SGHKS and CDR2 YYEKEE (reference sequence). Written as DNA, the CDR3 is TGTGCCAGCAGCTTTGAAGACAGCCACTATGGCTACACCTTC. Its translation is CASSFEDSHYGYTF. Supplemented by reference TRBV5-5 and TRBJ1-2, the full variable domain reads DAGVTQSPTHLIKTRGQQVTLRCSPISGHKSVSWYQQVLGQGPQFIFQYYEKEERGRGNFPDRFSARQFPNYSSELNVNALLLGDSALYLCASSFEDSHYGYTFGSGTRLTVV.

Worth noting for this clone: The sample holds other DNA sequences that translate to the same CDR3. The chain recombines TRBV5-4 with TRBJ1-2; D remains unclear. Germline V gene sequence: CDR1 SGHNT, CDR2 YYREEE (reference sequence). This CDR3 has 13 amino acids. The V gene lost 4 bases and the J gene lost 2 bases, with 9 bases spanning the gap. This CDR3 reads CASSLDSNYGYTF. The CDR3 region has the DNA TGTGCCAGCAGCCTCGATAGCAACTATGGCTACACCTTC.

The J gene is TRBJ1-1, the V gene TRBV7-9; weak D call: TRBD1 (5 bases). Germline V gives CDR1 SEHNR, CDR2 FQNEAQ (reference sequence). Trimming left V 7 bases short and J 0 bases short, with 15 bases between. CDR3 size: 15 residues. The CDR3 here is CASINWGGMNTEAFF. The CDR3 DNA follows: TGTGCCAGCATCAACTGGGGGGGGATGAACACTGAAGCTTTCTTT.

On this clone: An end of the junction differs from the germline gene, which may be a read error. The chain is built from TRBV5-1 and TRBJ2-5; TRBD1 matches at 9 bases. Germline assignment: CDR1 SGHRS and CDR2 YFSETQ. There are 17 residues in the CDR3. This chain's CDR3 is CASSLTGTGSPQEAQYF. For the CDR3, the DNA is TGCGCCAGCAGCTTAACCGGGACAGGGTCCCCTCAAGAGGCCCAGTACTTC.

V is TRBV7-3 and J is TRBJ2-1; 8 positions agree with TRBD2. V trimming: 4 bases; J trimming: 10 bases; junction bases outside the gene matches: 0. This CDR3 has 11 amino acids. In germline, CDR1 is SGHTA, CDR2 FQGTGA. This CDR3 is CASSSGGEQFF. The CDR3 coding sequence is TGTGCCAGCAGCTCGGGGGGGGAGCAGTTCTTC.

The chain combines TRBV4-3 with TRBJ2-3; TRBD2 matches at 10 bases. V lost 3 bases to trimming and J lost 3 bases; unmatched junction nucleotides: 3. CDR1 LGHNA and CDR2 YSLEER come from the germline V gene. The length of the CDR3 is 15 residues. The CDR3 DNA is TGCGCCAGCAGCCAGTGGACTAGCGGTACAGATACGCAGTATTTT. Translating gives CASSQWTSGTDTQYF.

The chain couples TRBV9 to TRBJ1-2, with 7 bases that match TRBD1. The V segment lost 7 bases and the J segment 8 bases; nucleotides outside the gene matches: 8. The CDR3 spans 12 residues. The germline V gene has CDR1 SGDLS and CDR2 YYNGEE. The CDR3 protein is CASQTGLGGYTF. The CDR3 DNA reads as TGTGCCAGCCAGACAGGGCTAGGGGGCTACACCTTC.

There are a few counts of this clone. The gene calls are TRBV6-1 and TRBJ2-2; D is ambiguous. Trimming left V 5 bases short and J 4 bases short, with 14 bases between. Looked up from germline, CDR1 is MNHNS and CDR2 is SASEGT. This CDR3 contains 15 residues. The CDR3 loop reads CASSSTPSGTGELFF. The CDR3 nucleotides read TGTGCCAGCAGTTCCACCCCGTCGGGCACCGGGGAGCTGTTTTTT.

The CDR3 protein is CASSLGAKVAVGEQFF. The CDR3 DNA reads as TGTGCCAGCAGCTTAGGGGCGAAGGTTGCAGTTGGGGAGCAGTTCTTC. The rearrangement links TRBV7-2 to TRBJ2-1, with D uncertain. V lost 1 base and J lost 10, with 20 bases in between. CDR1 and CDR2 (germline): SGHTA, FQGNSA. This CDR3 has 16 residues.

The rearrangement uses TRBV7-9 and TRBJ2-5; D remains unclear. The CDR3 has 17 residues. Germline V gene lookup returns CDR1 SEHNR and CDR2 FQNEAQ (reference sequence). With 3 bases removed from V and 3 bases from J, the gap between germline ends came to 20 bases. The CDR3 DNA follows: TGTGCCAGCAGCTTTGCTTTCCCGGTCACTTTTAAAGAGACCCAGTACTTC. Amino acids: CASSFAFPVTFKETQYF.

This clone was counted a few times. This rearrangement joins TRBV7-8 to TRBJ2-7; 9 positions match TRBD1. The trim removed 5 bases at V and 4 bases at J, leaving 12 bases unmatched. CDR1 SGHVS and CDR2 FQNEAQ come from the germline V gene. This CDR3 is 16 amino acids long. CDR3: CASSDTGTGRLYEQYF. The CDR3 DNA is TGTGCCAGCAGCGACACCGGGACAGGGAGGTTATACGAGCAGTACTTC. The full variable domain, in which reference TRBV7-8 and TRBJ2-7 provide the parts outside the CDR3, is GAGVSQSPRYKVAKRGQDVALRCDPISGHVSLFWYQQALGQGPEFLTYFQNEAQLDKSGLPSDRFFAERPEGSVSTLKIQRTQQEDSAVYLCASSDTGTGRLYEQYFGPGTRLTVT.

Only a few counts were recorded for this clone. The CDR3 sequence is CASSQNVVNQETQYF. CDR3 DNA sequence: TGTGCCAGCAGCCAAAACGTAGTTAACCAAGAGACCCAGTACTTC. The J gene is TRBJ2-5, the V gene TRBV14; no definite D call. V was cut by 2 bases and J by 0 bases, with 10 bases left in between. Germline CDR1 and CDR2: SGHDN and FVKESK. CDR3 size: 15 residues.

This clone was counted a few times. The chain employs TRBV29-1 and TRBJ2-1; D remains ambiguous. The CDR3 contains 12 residues. The germline gives CDR1 SQVTM, CDR2 ANQGSEA. V was cut by 4 bases and J by 5 bases, with 9 bases left in between. The CDR3 spells CSVARLNNEQFF. The CDR3 DNA is TGCAGCGTTGCCCGGTTGAACAATGAGCAGTTCTTC.

This clone was seen more than once but under ten times. The chain links TRBV6-5 to TRBJ2-1; 9 positions agree with TRBD2. CDR3 size: 14 residues. V was clipped by 10 bases and J by 7 bases; unmatched bases: 11. CDR1 and CDR2 from the germline V gene are MNHEY and SVGAGI. The DNA of the CDR3 is TGTGCCACCTCGGGGGCGGGGGGGCGGAATGAGCAGTTCTTC. Protein product: CATSGAGGRNEQFF.

Only a few counts were recorded for this clone. The CDR3 region is CASSLETGYGELFF. CDR3 sequence (DNA): TGCGCCAGCAGCTTGGAAACGGGATACGGGGAGCTGTTTTTT. V usage is TRBV5-1 and J usage is TRBJ2-2; a weak D match, TRBD2 (5 bases). The CDR3 covers 14 residues. CDR1 is SGHRS and CDR2 is YFSETQ in the germline V gene. V lost 0 bases to trimming and J lost 7 bases, with 10 bases between them.

The genes are TRBV4-2 and TRBJ1-1; D is perhaps TRBD1 (6 bases). The CDR3 spans 14 residues. Looked up from germline, CDR1 is LGHNA and CDR2 is YNFKEQ. V lost 4 bases to trimming and J lost 10 bases, with 19 bases between them. The CDR3 loop reads CASSPRQGSGVAFF. In DNA, the CDR3 is TGTGCCAGCAGCCCTCGCCAGGGGTCAGGGGTAGCTTTCTTT.

The chain recombines TRBV6-1 with TRBJ1-1; TRBD1 aligns across 7 bases. CDR1 and CDR2 (germline): MNHNS, SASEGT. Losses at the gene ends were 4 bases for V and 2 bases for J; bases not matched to a gene: 10. The CDR3 extends over 16 amino acids. Here the CDR3 reads CASSAFWDRANTEAFF. The CDR3 region has the DNA TGTGCCAGCAGTGCATTCTGGGACAGAGCTAACACTGAAGCTTTCTTT.

The V gene is TRBV6-1, the J gene TRBJ2-2; possible D gene TRBD2, 6 bases. Trimming took off 3 bases at V and 3 bases at J, with 8 bases between the two ends. This CDR3 comprises 14 residues. Germline V gene sequence: CDR1 MNHNS, CDR2 SASEGT. CDR3 in DNA: TGTGCCAGCAGTGACTGGGGGGACACCGGGGAGCTGTTTTTT. Its translation: CASSDWGDTGELFF.

With regard to this clone: Other DNA sequences within the sample encode an identical CDR3. This chain connects TRBV7-9 to TRBJ2-1; 14 bases fit TRBD2. Looked up from germline, CDR1 is SEHNR and CDR2 is FQNEAQ (reference sequence). CDR3 size: 15 residues. V shed 4 bases and J 15 bases; nucleotides not matched to a gene: 11. In nucleotides, the CDR3 is TGTGCCAGCAGCTCCCCAGGGACTAGCGGGAGTGAGGGGTTCTTC. Amino acid sequence: CASSSPGTSGSEGFF.

This clone was seen only a few times. The chain links TRBV19 to TRBJ2-7; D call uncertain. Germline CDR1 and CDR2: LNHDA and SQIVND (reference sequence). V was trimmed by 2 bases and J by 2 bases, leaving 13 bases between them. The CDR3 loop spans 15 amino acids. The CDR3 nucleotides read TGTGCCAGTAGTATATCTCTCTCTTCCCCCTACGAGCAGTACTTC. It specifies CASSISLSSPYEQYF.